The sequence of this T cell receptor (beta chain) was determined in a study of T cell responses to AZD1222 COVID-19 vaccine (dated by TCRdb to about 2021). Some background on the complete study: Because spike-specific TCR depth and breadth did not differ between the two schedules, AZD1222 recipients who got a second dose at roughly 4 weeks were pooled with those who got a second dose at roughly 12 weeks. Trial participants were enrolled by age into subgroups of 18-55, 56-69 and 70-plus years, and around 150, 28 and 57 TCR-sequenced participants, respectively, were included in these subgroups. TCR sequencing was performed for 230 to 250 trial participants, of whom some 200 were given two doses of AZD1222 and about 25 were given two doses of MenACWY control vaccine.

The time point label of this sample denotes: baseline before first vaccination. Samples from vaccinated people were obtained from the UK trials COV001 and COV002, which included a single-blind randomized controlled phase 2/3 trial of AZD1222 (ChAdOx1 nCoV-19) in healthy adults. For TCRbeta chain sequencing, PBMC samples were collected from trial participants at day 0 and at day 28 after the second dose. Counted from cysteine to phenylalanine, this CDR3 has 11 amino acids. Left in the record is the CDR3 DNA by itself, 33 bases read in frame from the first base. V and J are truncated by 4 bases and 7 bases respectively, leaving an intervening sequence of 10 bases. CDR1 and CDR2 are drawn from the germline V gene: SQVTM, ANQGSEA. A remark on this clone: There is no known antigen for this receptor. The input lacks base qualities; no much larger clone sits a single base away.

The CDR3 regions of human TCRbeta chains were subjected to immunosequencing. In the authors' own workflow: Repertoire TCRs were checked for matches against a reference library of SARS-CoV-2-specific TCRs that had been generated using the MIRA antigen-specificity platform. Breadth meant the fraction of unique TCRs that were SARS-CoV-2-associated, whereas depth meant the fraction of total T cells that were SARS-CoV-2-associated. Using the MIRA data, every spike-specific TCR was mapped to the spike region that the TCR reacted to and assigned to either a CD4 or a CD8 class. Log10-transformed breadth and depth values were compared by one-way ANOVA with Sidak's multiple comparisons tests. Entries here come from immuneACCESS through TCRdb and include only in-frame sequences with V and J called. Some clones fail to appear in such tables; in the studies checked, an unresolved V gene covers under half of the shortfall, and the cause of the remainder is unknown. The D gene and trimming were derived from the DNA, and the V and J assignments and clone size from that table. The sample table records 150,000 or so clones; 85% to 95% of these occur just once. Roughly 0.9% of the sample rests with the top ten.

Study-wide findings and limitations: Spike-specific TCR breadth and depth rose significantly after two AZD1222 doses compared with day 0 and with MenACWY recipients. Conclusions about previously exposed vaccinees are limited because only five or six AZD1222 recipients were SARS-CoV-2 seropositive at baseline. The vaccine-associated CD4 TCRs covered the entire spike protein, and the dominant responses fell in regions 160-218 and 743-854. Participants were mostly white British, with more females than males. The authors suggested clonal diversity may have been underestimated. Epitopes outside the regions mutated in the B.1.351 and B.1.1.7 variants were reportedly recognized by nearly half of the unique spike-specific TCRs. Because no day 14 peak-response samples were available, repertoires were characterized only after the peak T cell response. In the small 56-69-year group, the increase in depth fell short of significance, most likely because of low power.

The material was peripheral blood, obtained on day 0 of AZD1222 vaccination. This TCR was sampled from an adult in good health. The chain was built from TRBV29-1 and TRBJ1-1; 6 matching bases give a weak D call of TRBD1. The CDR3 protein is CSVVARGEAFF. The DNA is as follows: TGCAGCGTTGTGGCCAGGGGTGAAGCTTTCTTT.